Listed here is a single T cell receptor (beta chain). Its recognized antigen is unknown. Coverage ceases 3 residues before the CDR3 finishes, and the germline J gene fills in the end. The data stem from a study of T cells in women clearing cervical HPV infection (dated by TCRdb to 2017 to 2018). General notes on the study: The cases were approximately 25 women with histologically confirmed HPV16-related CIN3 or worse, and 2 of these cases were invasive cancers. Cases were matched to controls by age within five years and by the year the sample was collected. Among cases, blood sampling came a median of roughly 150 days after lesion detection, with an interquartile range of roughly 85 to 220 days. Since only a few of the women had HLA typing available, the possibility that HLA type was acting as a confounder could not be ruled out. Case blood was taken at the visit when the lesion was first identified, whereas control blood was taken when infection was no longer detected. As quality controls, five blinded duplicates were added to each group, bringing the total to about 60 samples made up of 50 participants and about ten replicates. The controls were about 25 women whose single incident HPV16 infection cleared within 12 months with no development of precancer or cancer. This exploratory proof-of-principle case-control study, nested within the Guanacaste HPV Natural History Study in Costa Rica, compared TCR repertoires among women with different cervical HPV16 outcomes. Cases had a median age of 34 years and controls had a median age of approximately 40, with no significant differences in baseline characteristics. The parent cohort enrolled 8,500 to 11,000 women aged 18 or older in Guanacaste, Costa Rica, during about 1993 to 1994 and followed them for around 7 years. The full study reports these points: Because the number of T cells per sample was unknown, the richness differences could reflect varying T-cell content rather than repertoire biology. CIN3+ cases had significantly higher TCR repertoire richness than controls across sequencing depths, but evenness did not differ between the groups. Random forest classifiers that combined richness and V gene abundances separated cases from controls with an estimated AUC of 0.83. TRBV6-7 relative abundance was lower in cases than in controls (roughly 0.11% versus 0.16%; Bonferroni P = 0.0008). Whether associations preceded infection or resulted from infection could not be shown with the cross-sectional design, and effector/memory subsets and HPV-specific T cells were not isolated.

Its CDR3 holds 15 amino acids, cysteine through phenylalanine. The DNA covers only part of the CDR3, 36 bases in frame from base 1. Relative to germline, V is missing 4 bases and J is missing 2 bases, with 5 bases of the junction outside any gene match. Every participant had a single incident cervical HPV16 infection, and prevalent HPV16 infections were excluded. Cervical HPV DNA was detected with MY09/MY11 PCR, and genotyping was done with dot-blot hybridization. Approximately 15 mL of heparinized blood were centrifuged, and the buffy coat was split into aliquots, frozen at -30 degrees C, and then kept at -80 degrees C. QIAGEN kits were used to extract genomic DNA from buffy coat specimens. TCR beta CDR3 regions were amplified by multiplex PCR from an average of approximately 1,200 ng genomic DNA per sample using the immunoSEQ assay. To correct primer bias, the assay used a complete synthetic TCR repertoire to set an amplification baseline. The amplicons were sequenced using the Illumina platform. The paper's processing steps were these. Sequences were error-corrected by clustering with frequency ratios and a modified nearest-neighbor algorithm and were then analyzed in the immunoSEQ Analyzer with IMGT gene definitions. At each rarefaction depth, TCR richness and evenness were averaged across 20 rarefaction repeats, and samples with fewer sequences than that depth were excluded. Relative abundances of V, D and J genes were compared between groups using Wilcoxon rank sum tests, with FDR correction applied. An intraclass correlation of just under 96% for TCR richness and an average of roughly 83% across some 66 gene segments were obtained from the blinded duplicates. The source is immuneACCESS, and TCRdb retained only in-frame sequences with V and J called. Part of the clones is not carried over; for the studies checked, unresolved V genes explain less than half of this, and the remainder is unexplained. Clone size and the V and J calls come from that table; the DNA yielded D and trimming. This sample's table carries tens of thousands of clones. The biggest ten clones account for approximately 24% of the sample.

The sequence was collected from a woman between 18 and 70 years old with a cervical HPV16 infection that either progressed to CIN3+ or cleared (not recorded which). Sequencing used blood buffy coat. The rearrangement joined TRBV12-3 or TRBV12-4 to TRBJ2-3; TRBD2 fits 8 bases in the junction. CDR3 bases read: TGTGCCAGCAGTTCAAAGCGGGAGTTCACAGATACG. Translated, it reads CASSSKREFTDT. The CDR3 reads in full as CASSSKREFTDTQYF.